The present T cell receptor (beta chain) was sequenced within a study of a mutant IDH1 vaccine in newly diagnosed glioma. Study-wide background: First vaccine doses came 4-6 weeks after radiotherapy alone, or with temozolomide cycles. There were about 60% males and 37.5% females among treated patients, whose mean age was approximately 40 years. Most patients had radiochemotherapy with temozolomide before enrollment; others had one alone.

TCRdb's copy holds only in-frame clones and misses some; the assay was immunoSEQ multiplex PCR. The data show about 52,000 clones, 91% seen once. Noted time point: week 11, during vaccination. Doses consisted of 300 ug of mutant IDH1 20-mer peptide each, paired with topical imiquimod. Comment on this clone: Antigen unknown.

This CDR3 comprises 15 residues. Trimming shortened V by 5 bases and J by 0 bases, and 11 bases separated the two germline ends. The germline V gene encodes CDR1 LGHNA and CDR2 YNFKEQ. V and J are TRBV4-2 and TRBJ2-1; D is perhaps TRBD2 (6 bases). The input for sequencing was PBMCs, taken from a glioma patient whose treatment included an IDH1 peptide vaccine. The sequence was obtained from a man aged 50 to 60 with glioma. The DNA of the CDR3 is TGTGCCAGCAGCATCCCCGGGGGCTCCTACAATGAGCAGTTCTTC. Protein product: CASSIPGGSYNEQFF.